Presented here are 7 T cell receptor beta chains from one specimen sequenced in a study of PD-L1 blockade in urothelial cancer. TCRdb's copy holds only in-frame clones and misses some; the assay was immunoSEQ multiplex PCR. The sample carries 100,000 to 150,000 clones, about 83% recorded once. Time point defined: peripheral blood 6 weeks after treatment start. The sequenced sample was PBMCs, obtained around atezolizumab (anti-PD-L1) treatment. These TCRs come from a man aged 45 to 65 with urothelial cancer.

The chain uses TRBV9 and TRBJ2-7, with a tentative D call TRBD1 (6 bases). The CDR3 sequence is 14 residues long. Germline V gene lookup returns CDR1 SGDLS and CDR2 YYNGEE. V was clipped by 4 bases and J by 2 bases, with 13 bases between them. The CDR3 loop reads CASSNRDTAYEQYF. The CDR3 nucleotides read TGTGCCAGCAGCAACCGGGACACAGCCTACGAGCAGTACTTC.

This clone was found a few times. The V gene is TRBV5-4, the J gene TRBJ2-1, with D unresolved. CDR3 length: 13 residues. V gave up 2 bases and J gave up 11 bases, with 14 bases separating them. CDR1 is SGHNT and CDR2 is YYREEE in the germline V gene (reference sequence). The CDR3 region has the DNA TGTGCCAGCAGCTTTGGGCTTCCCATGAAGCAGTTCTTC. Translated: CASSFGLPMKQFF.

The J gene is TRBJ2-7, the V gene TRBV28; D not resolved. Germline V lookup: CDR1 MDHEN, CDR2 SYDVKM. This CDR3 comprises 14 residues. V was clipped by 2 bases and J by 5 bases, with 13 bases between them. The CDR3 is CASSLNDDWDEQYF. CDR3 bases: TGTGCCAGCAGTTTAAACGATGACTGGGACGAGCAGTACTTC.

The V and J genes are TRBV5-1 and TRBJ2-7, with TRBD1 matching over 12 bases. Germline V gene lookup returns CDR1 SGHRS and CDR2 YFSETQ. The CDR3 loop spans 15 amino acids. Losses at the gene ends were 4 bases for V and 3 bases for J; bases not matched to a gene: 5. CDR3 loop: CASSPGTGGLYEQYF. CDR3 DNA: TGCGCCAGCAGCCCAGGGACAGGGGGCCTCTACGAGCAGTACTTC.

The V and J genes are TRBV15 and TRBJ2-5; TRBD2 aligns across 10 bases. This CDR3 region has 19 residues. CDR1 is LNHNV, CDR2 YYDKDF, per germline (reference sequence). The V gene end was trimmed by 4 bases and the J gene end by 2 bases; junction bases not matched to a gene: 16. In DNA, the CDR3 is TGTGCCACCAGCAAAGCTGGGGGGACTAGCGCTCCTCATCAAGAGACCCAGTACTTC. It is translated as CATSKAGGTSAPHQETQYF.

This clone showed up just a few times. The chain combines TRBV7-9 with TRBJ2-2; the D gene is possibly TRBD2 (5 bases). Trimming shortened V by 1 base and J by 3 bases, and 9 bases separated the two germline ends. The germline V gene has CDR1 SEHNR and CDR2 FQNEAQ (reference sequence). CDR3 length: 15 amino acids. The CDR3 DNA sequence: TGTGCCAGCAGCTTAGGTCTCGGGGACACCGGGGAGCTGTTTTTT. Its translation is CASSLGLGDTGELFF.

The rearrangement joins TRBV5-1 to TRBJ2-1; TRBD2 aligns across 13 bases. Germline-derived CDR1 and CDR2 are SGHRS and YFSETQ. The CDR3 is made up of 19 amino acids. Trimming cost V 2 bases and J 4 bases; bases outside gene matches: 12. The DNA of the CDR3 is TGCGCCAGCAGCTTCTTAGGACTAGCGGGAGAAGTTGGATACAATGAGCAGTTCTTC. Protein sequence: CASSFLGLAGEVGYNEQFF.